Below, 5 T cell receptor beta chains from the same sample are listed, as sequenced in a study of T-cell memory formation after mild COVID-19. TCRdb re-called the 5' RACE reads through MiXCR, storing one row per CDR3 protein. The sample has roughly 600,000 distinct CDR3 sequences, roughly 18% seen once. Source material: PBMCs or a T cell subset sorted from them (not recorded which). The receptors originated from an adult woman who had mild COVID-19 (a few samples of this study predate the infection). Cell type and time point are not known.

J is TRBJ1-3 and V is TRBV7-9; no clear D. Per germline, CDR1 SEHNR and CDR2 FQNEAQ (reference sequence). The length of the CDR3 is 15 residues. Trimming removed 3 bases at V and 0 bases at J, with 9 bases between. CDR3 residues: CASSLEGVSGNTIYF. CDR3 DNA sequence: TGTGCCAGCAGCTTGGAGGGAGTCTCTGGAAACACCATATATTTT. The entire variable domain, with the rest obtained from reference TRBV7-9 and TRBJ1-3, is as follows: DTGVSQNPRHKITKRGQNVTFRCDPISEHNRLYWYRQTLGQGPEFLTYFQNEAQLEKSRLLSDRFSAERPKGSFSTLEIQRTEQGDSAMYLCASSLEGVSGNTIYFGEGSWLTVV.

The J gene is TRBJ2-7, the V gene TRBV29-1, with D tentatively TRBD1 (6 bases). The CDR3 covers 13 residues. Germline V gives CDR1 SQVTM, CDR2 ANQGSEA. V was cut by 3 bases and J by 5 bases, with 14 bases left in between. The CDR3, as DNA: TGCAGCGTTGACAGGGGTCCGGGTAACGAGCAGTACTTC. Translated: CSVDRGPGNEQYF.

This chain links TRBV12-3 or TRBV12-4 with TRBJ1-2, with 9 positions matching TRBD1. This CDR3 contains 14 residues. The V and J ends lost 5 bases and 3 bases, in that order; junction bases with no gene match: 4. This CDR3 is CASSRQGVDYGYTF. CDR3 DNA: TGTGCCAGCAGTCGACAGGGGGTAGACTATGGCTACACCTTC.

This clonotype has only a few counts. The V and J genes are TRBV7-9 and TRBJ1-4; D not certain. With 5 bases removed from V and 4 bases from J, the gap between germline ends came to 11 bases. The germline V gene encodes CDR1 SEHNR and CDR2 FQNEAQ (reference sequence). This CDR3 spans 14 amino acids. CDR3 in amino acids: CASSRTGINEKLFF. For the CDR3, the DNA is TGTGCCAGCAGCCGGACGGGCATTAATGAAAAACTGTTTTTT.

This clonotype was seen a handful of times. This chain connects TRBV12-3 or TRBV12-4 to TRBJ1-6, with 9 bases lining up with TRBD1. J was trimmed by 9 bases and V by 3 bases; bases with no gene match: 6. CDR3 length: 15 residues. DNA for the CDR3: TGTGCCAGCAGTTTTCCACAGGGGGCGAGTTCACCCCTCCACTTT. This translates into CASSFPQGASSPLHF.